Shown below are 27 T cell receptor beta chains from a single sample sequenced in a study of T cells after yellow fever vaccination. TCRdb used MiXCR to reprocess the 5' RACE reads, holding one entry per CDR3 protein. This sample has 250,000 to 400,000 distinct CDR3 sequences, with approximately 4% found just once. Here the sequenced sample was PBMCs, taken 5 days after the yellow fever booster vaccination. The receptors originated from a man between 18 and 35 years old who received the YFV17D yellow fever vaccine.

This clonotype was counted only a few times. The gene calls are TRBV27 and TRBJ1-6, with 8 positions matching TRBD1. Trimming removed 5 bases from V and 10 bases from J; junction bases left unmatched: 10. The germline CDR1 and CDR2 sequences are MNHEY and SMNVEV (reference sequence). The length of the CDR3 is 15 residues. CDR3 region: CASSIRGQVGSPLHF. In DNA form, the CDR3 reads TGTGCCAGCAGTATTAGGGGACAGGTTGGGTCACCCCTCCACTTT.

In this sample, this clonotype turned up a few times. This chain uses TRBV4-3 with TRBJ2-3; 8 nucleotides line up with TRBD2. Germline loops: CDR1 LGHNA, CDR2 YSLEER. Germline trimming cut 0 bases from V and 1 base from J; bases unmatched to any gene: 6. This CDR3 is built from 17 residues. The CDR3 loop is CASSQDADSGGTDTQYF. The CDR3 DNA reads TGCGCCAGCAGCCAAGATGCAGATAGCGGGGGCACAGATACGCAGTATTTT.

The chain uses TRBV28 and TRBJ1-1; D remains unclear. Germline-derived CDR1 and CDR2 are MDHEN and SYDVKM. This CDR3 is 14 amino acids long. V was trimmed by 3 bases and J by 1 base, leaving 9 bases between them. The CDR3 spells CASSLLKENTEAFF. The CDR3 DNA is TGTGCCAGCAGTTTGTTGAAGGAGAACACTGAAGCTTTCTTT.

The V and J genes are TRBV4-3 and TRBJ1-1, with unresolved D. The V end lost 0 bases, the J end lost 1 base, and 9 bases lay between the germline ends. CDR3 length: 15 residues. Germline CDR1 reads LGHNA; CDR2 reads YSLEER. The chain's CDR3 is CASSQDPLGNTEAFF. CDR3 coding DNA: TGCGCCAGCAGCCAAGATCCCCTCGGGAACACTGAAGCTTTCTTT.

This clonotype showed up just a few times. V usage is TRBV5-1 and J usage is TRBJ2-5; D unresolved. V gave up 0 bases and J gave up 5 bases, with 11 bases separating them. CDR1 and CDR2 from the germline V gene are SGHRS and YFSETQ. This CDR3 spans 14 amino acids. The CDR3: CASSLEPVGETQYF. As DNA, the CDR3 is TGCGCCAGCAGCTTGGAACCGGTCGGGGAGACCCAGTACTTC.

The chain employs TRBV5-1 and TRBJ1-2; the D is unclear. The CDR3 loop spans 15 amino acids. V shed 4 bases and J shed 5 bases, with 18 bases lying between them. In germline, CDR1 is SGHRS, CDR2 YFSETQ. The CDR3 DNA reads TGCGCCAGCAGCCCGGACCGACGGCGGATTTATGGCTACACCTTC. It is translated as CASSPDRRRIYGYTF.

This clonotype has ten or more counts. The chain carries TRBV4-3 and TRBJ1-6; weak D call: TRBD1 (5 bases). Looked up from germline, CDR1 is LGHNA and CDR2 is YSLEER. The CDR3 covers 15 residues. Trimming left V 4 bases short and J 7 bases short, with 14 bases between. As DNA, the CDR3 is TGCGCCAGCAGCCCTAACTCGGGACTCAATTCACCCCTCCACTTT. Amino acid sequence: CASSPNSGLNSPLHF.

This clonotype was recorded a few times. This sequence joins TRBV24-1 and TRBJ2-2; D might be TRBD1 (5 bases). The CDR3 is 15 amino acids. Deletions cut 9 bases from V and 4 bases from J, with 17 bases between. CDR1 and CDR2 (germline): KGHDR, SFDVKD. Written as DNA, the CDR3 is TGTGCCACCTGGGATCGCAGGGAAGCCACCGGGGAGCTGTTTTTT. Protein product: CATWDRREATGELFF.

The table lists this clonotype with many counts. The gene calls are TRBV4-2 and TRBJ1-2, with D possibly matching TRBD1 (6 bases). The CDR3 has 15 amino acids. Germline lookup yields CDR1 LGHNA and CDR2 YNFKEQ. The ends were cut back, 1 base at V and 1 base at J, with 10 bases in the middle. CDR3 bases: TGTGCCAGCAGCCAAGCGACAGGTTGTAACTATGGCTACACCTTC. Amino acid sequence: CASSQATGCNYGYTF.

This clonotype was counted at least ten times. The chain uses TRBV5-1 and TRBJ1-2; 7 bases fit TRBD1. The germline V gene has CDR1 SGHRS and CDR2 YFSETQ. The CDR3 is 16 amino acids. J lost 5 bases, V lost 3 bases, and 13 bases had no gene match. This CDR3 reads CASSSTTGNPRYGYTF. CDR3 nucleotide sequence: TGCGCCAGCAGCTCAACGACAGGGAATCCTCGATATGGCTACACCTTC. Full variable domain (outside the CDR3, taken from reference TRBV5-1 and TRBJ1-2): KAGVTQTPRYLIKTRGQQVTLSCSPISGHRSVSWYQQTPGQGLQFLFEYFSETQRNKGNFPGRFSGRQFSNSRSEMNVSTLELGDSALYLCASSSTTGNPRYGYTFGSGTRLTVV.

The genes are TRBV6-5 and TRBJ1-5, with a weak D call TRBD1 (6 bases). V was trimmed by 5 bases and J by 2 bases, leaving 16 bases between them. Germline CDR1 and CDR2: MNHEY and SVGAGI. CDR3 size: 16 residues. The CDR3 sequence is CASSKYSGAGNQPQHF. CDR3 sequence (DNA): TGTGCCAGCAGTAAATACTCAGGGGCTGGCAATCAGCCCCAGCATTTT.

Of note for this clonotype: One junction end does not reproduce the germline sequence, and a read error may be involved. V usage is TRBV7-9 and J usage is TRBJ2-5; TRBD1 is a possible D gene (6 bases). This CDR3 is 14 amino acids long. Germline-derived CDR1 and CDR2 are SEHNR and FQNEAQ (reference sequence). The DNA for the CDR3 is TGTGCCAGCGGCTTGGCCCCCAGGGGAGAGACCCAGTACTTC. Translating gives CASGLAPRGETQYF.

The chain has TRBV5-1 and TRBJ1-1, with 7 bases fitting TRBD1. The CDR3 has 16 amino acids. In germline, CDR1 is SGHRS, CDR2 YFSETQ. V trimming: 0 bases; J trimming: 1 base; junction bases outside the gene matches: 6. The CDR3 loop reads CASSLAGQGGNTEAFF. The CDR3, as DNA: TGCGCCAGCAGCTTGGCTGGCCAGGGGGGGAACACTGAAGCTTTCTTT.

This clonotype was detected a few times. J is TRBJ2-3 and V is TRBV7-3, with 8 bases matching TRBD2. The CDR3 is 16 residues long. J lost 0 bases, V lost 0 bases, and 2 bases had no gene match. CDR1 SGHTA and CDR2 FQGTGA come from the germline V gene. The CDR3 DNA follows: TGTGCCAGCAGCTTAACTGCGGGGGGCAGCACAGATACGCAGTATTTT. Its protein product is CASSLTAGGSTDTQYF.

This clonotype was found a few times. The chain recombines TRBV11-2 with TRBJ2-2; no reliable D call. Looked up from germline, CDR1 is SGHAT and CDR2 is FQNNGV. Trimming pared 0 bases from V and 2 bases from J, leaving 7 bases between. CDR3 size: 15 residues. CDR3 protein: CASSLESRNTGELFF. CDR3 DNA sequence: TGTGCCAGCAGCTTAGAGTCCAGAAACACCGGGGAGCTGTTTTTT.

There are many counts of this clonotype. A junction boundary mismatches the germline segment, possibly from a read error. The CDR3 spells CASSLNRDRVFF. The CDR3, as DNA: TGTGCCAGCAGCTTGAACCGGGACAGGGTGTTCTTC. The genes are TRBV5-4 and TRBJ2-5, with 9 positions matching TRBD1. The germline gives CDR1 SGHNT, CDR2 YYREEE (reference sequence). The CDR3 covers 12 residues.

Concerning this clonotype itself: One end of the junction is discordant with germline, which a read error may explain. This chain links TRBV29-1 with TRBJ1-2; D not resolved. Germline V CDR1 and CDR2: SQVTM, ANQGSEA. There are 11 residues in the CDR3. CDR3 amino acids: CSAPDPNGFTF. Written as DNA, the CDR3 is TGCAGCGCCCCGGACCCGAATGGCTTCACCTTC.

This clonotype has only a few counts. The rearrangement uses TRBV4-2 and TRBJ2-2; 7 positions match TRBD1. Germline lookup yields CDR1 LGHNA and CDR2 YNFKEQ. The CDR3 totals 17 residues. Unmatched junction bases numbered 8, after V lost 0 bases and J lost 4 bases. CDR3 in amino acids: CASSQDPGQGVTGELFF. Here the CDR3 DNA reads TGTGCCAGCAGCCAAGATCCCGGGCAGGGGGTCACCGGGGAGCTGTTTTTT.

This chain links TRBV6-5 with TRBJ1-5; D might be TRBD1 (5 bases). V was trimmed by 3 bases and J by 6 bases, leaving 9 bases between them. The CDR3 consists of 13 residues. The germline gives CDR1 MNHEY, CDR2 SVGAGI. The CDR3 region has the DNA TGTGCCAGCAGTTATCAGGGCGGTCAGCCCCAGCATTTT. This translates into CASSYQGGQPQHF.

In this sample, this clonotype turned up a few times. The chain links TRBV2 to TRBJ1-4; D gene unclear. The CDR3 sequence is 14 residues long. V lost 3 bases to trimming and J lost 3 bases, with 8 bases between them. CDR1 SNHLY and CDR2 FYNNEI come from the germline V gene. The CDR3 DNA reads TGTGCCAGCAGTGAGCGGCAGTCTAATGAAAAACTGTTTTTT. This gives the protein CASSERQSNEKLFF.

This clonotype was found a few times. The chain combines TRBV4-2 with TRBJ1-5, with D unclear. In germline, CDR1 is LGHNA, CDR2 YNFKEQ. V lost 1 base and J lost 6, with 13 bases in between. The CDR3 totals 15 residues. The CDR3 DNA is TGTGCCAGCAGCCAAGGAGACCCGGGTGGTCAGCCCCAGCATTTT. Its protein is CASSQGDPGGQPQHF.

Many counts were recorded for this clonotype. The genes are TRBV7-8 and TRBJ1-1; no clear D gene. The CDR3 has 15 residues. Germline V gene lookup returns CDR1 SGHVS and CDR2 FQNEAQ. V was shortened by 0 bases and J by 4 bases, with 12 bases between the two germline ends. The CDR3 here is CASSLARDRSTEAFF. CDR3 nucleotides: TGTGCCAGCAGCTTAGCAAGGGATCGGAGCACTGAAGCTTTCTTT.

This clonotype was observed at least ten times. The chain joins TRBV20-1 to TRBJ2-7, with TRBD2 matching over 7 bases. Germline assignment: CDR1 DFQATT and CDR2 SNEGSKA (reference sequence). Losses at the gene ends were 2 bases for V and 3 bases for J; bases not matched to a gene: 7. The CDR3 runs to 14 residues. CDR3: CSARMAERDYEQYV. The CDR3 coding sequence is TGCAGTGCTAGAATGGCGGAGCGGGACTACGAGCAGTACGTC.

This clonotype was seen a handful of times. The rearrangement links TRBV7-2 to TRBJ1-6; TRBD1 matches 8 bases. CDR1 is SGHTA and CDR2 is FQGNSA in the germline V gene. J gave up 13 bases and V 0 bases, and 8 bases lay outside the gene matches. CDR3 length equals 15 residues. The DNA of the CDR3 is TGTGCCAGCAGCTTAGCTGGGACAGGAGCCGTCCCCCTCCACTTT. It is translated as CASSLAGTGAVPLHF.

The genes are TRBV27 and TRBJ2-1, with 9 nucleotides matching TRBD1. Germline CDR1 reads MNHEY; CDR2 reads SMNVEV (reference sequence). V lost 5 bases, J lost 4 bases, and 6 bases stayed unmatched. The CDR3 runs 15 residues. The CDR3 nucleotides are TGTGCCAGCAGTAAGGCGGGACAGGGTTACAATGAGCAGTTCTTC. This encodes CASSKAGQGYNEQFF.

This clonotype was seen a few times. This chain links TRBV5-1 with TRBJ2-5, with 10 nucleotides matching TRBD1. Trimming took 4 bases from V and 3 from J; bases not matched to a gene: 6. Germline V gives CDR1 SGHRS, CDR2 YFSETQ. This CDR3 is 15 amino acids long. CDR3 bases: TGCGCCAGCAGCCCAAGGACAGGGGGGGAAGAGACCCAGTACTTC. It yields the protein CASSPRTGGEETQYF.

As regards this clonotype: A far larger clone is a single base away, which makes a read error likely. The chain carries TRBV7-3 and TRBJ2-1; TRBD2 matches 7 bases. CDR3 length equals 12 residues. CDR1 is SGHTA and CDR2 is FQGTGA in the germline V gene. The CDR3 sequence is CASSLGGDDQFF. The CDR3 DNA is TGTGCCAGCAGCTTAGGGGGGGATGATCAGTTCTTC. Variable domain in full (rest from reference TRBV7-3 and TRBJ2-1): GAGVSQTPSNKVTEKGKYVELRCDPISGHTALYWYRQSLGQGPEFLIYFQGTGAADDSGLPNDRFFAVRPEGSVSTLKIQRTERGDSAVYLCASSLGGDDQFFGPGTRLTVL.